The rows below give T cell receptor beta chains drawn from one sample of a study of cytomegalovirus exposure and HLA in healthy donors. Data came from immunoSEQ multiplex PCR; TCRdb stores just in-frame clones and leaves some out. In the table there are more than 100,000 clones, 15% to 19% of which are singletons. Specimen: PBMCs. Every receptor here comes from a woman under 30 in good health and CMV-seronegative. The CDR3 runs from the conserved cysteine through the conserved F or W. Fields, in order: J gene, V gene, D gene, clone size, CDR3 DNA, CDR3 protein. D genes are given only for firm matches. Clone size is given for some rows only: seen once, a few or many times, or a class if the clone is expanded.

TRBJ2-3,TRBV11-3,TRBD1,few,TGTGCCAGCAGCTTTGGCAGCGGGACAGGGGATACGCAGTATTTT,CASSFGSGTGDTQYF
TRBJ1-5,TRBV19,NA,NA,TGTGCCAGTAGTCCCACAGGGACGGGCCAGCCCCAGCATTTT,CASSPTGTGQPQHF
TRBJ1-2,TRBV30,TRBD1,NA,TGTGCCCGGAGGCGGGGCAGGGGGGATGGCTACACCTTC,CARRRGRGDGYTF
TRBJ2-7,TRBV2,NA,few,TGTGCCAGCAGTGAATGGAGGGACGGCCGTGCGAAGCAGTACTTC,CASSEWRDGRAKQYF
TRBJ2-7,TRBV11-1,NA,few,TGTGCCAGCAGCTTAGCTAGGCCACTACCCGAGCAGTACTTC,CASSLARPLPEQYF
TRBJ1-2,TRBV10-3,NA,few,TGTGCCACCGCTCCGGCGGGTTATGGCTACACCTTC,CATAPAGYGYTF
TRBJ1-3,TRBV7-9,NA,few,TGTGCCAGCAGCGTCGGGGGGCAGGGAAACACCATATATTTT,CASSVGGQGNTIYF
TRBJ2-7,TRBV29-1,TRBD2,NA,TGCAGCGTTAGGACTAGCGGGTCTTCCTACGAGCAGTACTTC,CSVRTSGSSYEQYF
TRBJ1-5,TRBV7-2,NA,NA,TGTGCCAGCAGCCAGGGGAGCAATCAGCCCCAGCATTTT,CASSQGSNQPQHF
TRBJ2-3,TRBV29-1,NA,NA,TGCAGCGTTGAGTCAGGGGGCACAGATACGCAGTATTTT,CSVESGGTDTQYF
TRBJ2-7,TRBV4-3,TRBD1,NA,TGCGCCAGCAGCCAAGCACACAGGGGTCTCTCCTACGAGCAGTACTTC,CASSQAHRGLSYEQYF
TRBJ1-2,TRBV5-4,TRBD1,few,TGTGCCAGCAGAATACAGGGGGCGATCGGCTATGGCTACACCTTC,CASRIQGAIGYGYTF
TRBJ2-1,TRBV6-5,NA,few,TGTGCCAGCAGTTATGGGGCAGGGTGGCTTTATGAGCAGTTCTTC,CASSYGAGWLYEQFF
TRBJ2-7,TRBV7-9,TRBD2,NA,TGTGCCAGCACAACCCCGGGGGGAAGTGCCGTTTACGAGCAGTACTTC,CASTTPGGSAVYEQYF
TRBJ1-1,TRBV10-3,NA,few,TGTGCCATCAGCCTAACGGGGGGAAAGCAGGTGGAAGCTTTCTTT,CAISLTGGKQVEAFF
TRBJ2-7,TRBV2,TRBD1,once,TGTGCCAGCAGTGAGGGACAGGGAGCCTCCTACGAGCAGTACTTC,CASSEGQGASYEQYF
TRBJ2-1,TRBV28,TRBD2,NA,TGTGCCAGCAGTGAACTTACTAGCGGGAGCTCCTACAATGAGCAGTTCTTC,CASSELTSGSSYNEQFF
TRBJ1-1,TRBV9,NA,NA,TGTGCCAGCAGCGCATATGGGGCTGACACTGAAGCTTTCTTT,CASSAYGADTEAFF
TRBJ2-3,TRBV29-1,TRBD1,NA,TGCAGCGTCCACAGGGGACGGTGGGCAGATACGCAGTATTTT,CSVHRGRWADTQYF
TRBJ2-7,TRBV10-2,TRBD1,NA,TGCGCCAGCAGGGCGGGACAGGGGTCCTACGAGCAGTACTTC,CASRAGQGSYEQYF
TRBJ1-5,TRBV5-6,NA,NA,TGTGCCAGCAGCTTGGTGGCGGACAATCAGCCCCAGCATTTT,CASSLVADNQPQHF
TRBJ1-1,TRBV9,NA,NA,TGTGCCAGCAGCGTTCCCGGGGAGACTGAAGCTTTCTTT,CASSVPGETEAFF